Listed below are T cell receptor beta chains from one sample, sequenced in a study of identical twins. MiXCR, run by TCRdb on the 5' RACE reads, gives a single entry per CDR3 protein. The sample carries around 250,000 distinct CDR3 sequences, roughly 7% recorded once. These data also formed part of another study, on yellow fever vaccine responses in identical twins.

The sequencing input was memory (CD45RO+) T cells sorted from blood. These receptors all stem from a woman younger than 30 in good health. CDR3s include the opening cysteine and the closing phenylalanine or tryptophan. Each record gives: J gene, clone size, V gene, D gene, CDR3 protein, CDR3 DNA. The D gene is left open where the match is weak. Some rows have no size entry. The others give once, few or many, or a class for an expanded clone.

J gene: TRBJ2-1
clone size: many
V gene: TRBV5-1
D gene: TRBD2
CDR3 protein: CASSSGLAEPSYNEQFF
CDR3 DNA: TGCGCCAGCAGCTCGGGACTAGCTGAACCATCCTACAATGAGCAGTTCTTC

J gene: TRBJ1-5
clone size: many
V gene: TRBV20-1
D gene: -
CDR3 protein: CSARDLQVGQPQHF
CDR3 DNA: TGCAGTGCTAGAGATCTCCAGGTCGGACAGCCCCAGCATTTT

J gene: TRBJ2-2
clone size: -
V gene: TRBV18
D gene: TRBD1
CDR3 protein: CASSRDRNTGELFF
CDR3 DNA: TGTGCCAGCTCCCGGGACAGAAACACCGGGGAGCTGTTTTTT

J gene: TRBJ2-1
clone size: many
V gene: TRBV20-1
D gene: -
CDR3 protein: CSARDSGGAWNEQFF
CDR3 DNA: TGCAGTGCTAGAGATAGTGGGGGGGCCTGGAATGAGCAGTTCTTC

J gene: TRBJ2-1
clone size: -
V gene: TRBV3-1
D gene: -
CDR3 protein: CASSQGLGKNKRFF
CDR3 DNA: TGTGCCAGCAGCCAAGGTCTAGGAAAAAACAAGCGGTTCTTC

J gene: TRBJ2-3
clone size: -
V gene: TRBV2
D gene: TRBD1
CDR3 protein: CASTNPLDRVSTDTQYF
CDR3 DNA: TGTGCCAGCACTAATCCACTGGACAGGGTTAGCACAGATACGCAGTATTTT

J gene: TRBJ2-2
clone size: -
V gene: TRBV7-9
D gene: -
CDR3 protein: CASSPAFGGLNTGELFF
CDR3 DNA: TGTGCCAGCAGCCCCGCCTTCGGGGGCCTTAACACCGGGGAGCTGTTTTTT

J gene: TRBJ1-6
clone size: many
V gene: TRBV28
D gene: -
CDR3 protein: CASSLFPSTNSPLHF
CDR3 DNA: TGTGCCAGCAGTTTATTCCCATCTACTAATTCACCCCTCCACTTT

J gene: TRBJ1-1
clone size: few
V gene: TRBV9
D gene: -
CDR3 protein: CASSVDDRPHTEAFF
CDR3 DNA: TGTGCCAGCAGCGTAGATGACAGGCCCCACACTGAAGCTTTCTTT

J gene: TRBJ2-2
clone size: few
V gene: TRBV29-1
D gene: TRBD1
CDR3 protein: CSVGTGTYTGELFF
CDR3 DNA: TGCAGCGTGGGGACAGGGACTTACACCGGGGAGCTGTTTTTT

J gene: TRBJ2-1
clone size: few
V gene: TRBV10-3
D gene: TRBD2
CDR3 protein: CAISESFGRGREHEQFF
CDR3 DNA: TGTGCCATCAGTGAGTCCTTCGGTCGTGGGCGGGAGCATGAGCAGTTCTTC

J gene: TRBJ2-3
clone size: few
V gene: TRBV11-2
D gene: -
CDR3 protein: CASSPLPTRLKATDTQYF
CDR3 DNA: TGTGCCAGCAGCCCACTCCCCACAAGACTAAAAGCGACAGATACGCAGTATTTT

J gene: TRBJ2-2
clone size: few
V gene: TRBV7-8
D gene: -
CDR3 protein: CASSLKRQSVTGELFF
CDR3 DNA: TGTGCCAGCAGCTTAAAACGGCAGTCAGTGACCGGGGAGCTGTTTTTT

J gene: TRBJ2-1
clone size: many
V gene: TRBV14
D gene: -
CDR3 protein: CASSPSVGSEQFF
CDR3 DNA: TGTGCCAGCAGCCCTTCCGTGGGGAGTGAGCAGTTCTTC

J gene: TRBJ1-3
clone size: few
V gene: TRBV7-9
D gene: -
CDR3 protein: CASSVNGNTIYF
CDR3 DNA: TGTGCCAGCAGCGTTAACGGAAACACCATATATTTT

J gene: TRBJ2-1
clone size: few
V gene: TRBV14
D gene: TRBD2
CDR3 protein: CASSQYFRGGGYNEQFF
CDR3 DNA: TGTGCCAGCAGCCAATACTTCCGGGGGGGCGGCTACAATGAGCAGTTCTTC

J gene: TRBJ1-2
clone size: many
V gene: TRBV4-1
D gene: -
CDR3 protein: CASSQDGYGYTF
CDR3 DNA: TGCGCCAGCAGCCAAGATGGCTATGGCTACACCTTC